This T cell receptor (beta chain) was sequenced during a study of PD-1 blockade in mismatch repair-deficient tumors. Regarding the study as a whole: After pembrolizumab, tumor-resident clones rose rapidly, then generally contracted before radiologic responses.

This clone was seen a few times. Its antigen is as yet unknown. The table came from immunoSEQ multiplex PCR; TCRdb's copy has only in-frame clones and leaves some out. The sample lists tens of thousands of clones; around 73% were seen once. TCR sequencing covered three patients who responded to pembrolizumab. Germline V CDR1 and CDR2: GTSNPN, SVGIG (reference sequence). There are 13 residues in the CDR3. Trimming pared 0 bases from V and 7 bases from J, leaving 12 bases between. The receptor was isolated from an adult with mismatch repair-deficient cancer. This chain connects TRBV30 to TRBJ2-5; D is uncertain. Here the sequenced sample was peripheral blood, taken 2 weeks after starting pembrolizumab. CDR3: CAWSVQPGGTQYF. DNA for the CDR3: TGTGCCTGGAGTGTACAACCGGGCGGGACCCAGTACTTC.